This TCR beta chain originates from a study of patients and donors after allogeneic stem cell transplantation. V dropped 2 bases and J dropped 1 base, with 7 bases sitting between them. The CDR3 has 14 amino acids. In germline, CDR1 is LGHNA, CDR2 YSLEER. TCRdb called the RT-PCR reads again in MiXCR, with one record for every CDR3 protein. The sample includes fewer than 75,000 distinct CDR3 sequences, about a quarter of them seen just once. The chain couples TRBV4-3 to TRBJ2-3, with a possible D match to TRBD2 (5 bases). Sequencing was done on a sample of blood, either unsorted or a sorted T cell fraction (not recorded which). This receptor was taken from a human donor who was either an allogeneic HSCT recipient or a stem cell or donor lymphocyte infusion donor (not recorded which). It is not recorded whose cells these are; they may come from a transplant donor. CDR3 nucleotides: TGCGCCAGCAGCCAAAGACTACGCACAGATACGCAGTATTTT. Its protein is CASSQRLRTDTQYF.